This T cell receptor beta chain was observed in a study of blood T cells in healthy people across ages. This CDR3 spans 14 amino acids. The germline V gene has CDR1 SGHTA and CDR2 FQGNSA. The ends were cut back, 4 bases at V and 13 bases at J, with 20 bases in the middle. Concerning this clonotype: Its specificity is unknown. This clone may be a read error of a much larger clone one base away.

Findings of the study overall: With naive T cell percentage, TCR beta diversity showed a strong correlation.

Combining a sample-barcoded 5' primer with a J-beta primer mix, a second PCR ran for roughly 6 to 12 cycles. One entry per CDR3 protein, called by TCRdb with MiXCR from the 5' RACE reads. The data hold about 840,000 distinct CDR3 sequences, with just under 30% observed a single time. These data also formed part of another study, on T cells of mothers and their children. That study adds: Donors were a few healthy Caucasian mothers and their six children. For the second PCR, the M1S primer put in sample barcodes and 2-4 random nucleotides. For unrelated pairs as for related ones, thymic selection shapes TCR recombination output similarly.

Sequenced material: blood. This chain uses TRBV7-2 with TRBJ2-4; D is ambiguous. The source is a woman between 40 and 50 years old in good health. CDR3 protein: CASSSPHFYNEQYF. Here the CDR3 DNA reads TGTGCCAGCAGCTCTCCGCACTTCTACAATGAGCAGTACTTC.